The clone carrying this T cell receptor (beta chain) was counted a few times. Antigen specificity is unknown. This entry comes from a study of T cells after yellow fever vaccination. Whole-study results and caveats: A weaker secondary response peaked on day 5, the primary on day 15.

It was through 5'RACE template switching that TCR cDNA was made, with a universal primer site and UMIs added. TCRdb ran MiXCR on the 5' RACE reads and lists one entry per CDR3 protein. The sample contains 450,000 to 600,000 distinct CDR3 sequences, roughly 13% of which appear only once. Germline values: CDR1 SGHTA, CDR2 FQGNSA. This CDR3 is built from 14 residues. The V and J ends lost 5 bases and 2 bases, in that order; junction bases with no gene match: 3. The sample in question was PBMCs, obtained on the day of the yellow fever booster vaccination. V gene TRBV7-2 combines with J gene TRBJ2-5; 9 bases agree with TRBD2. This TCR was sampled from a man in his thirties or forties who received the YFV17D yellow fever vaccine. The CDR3 sequence: CASSISGRQETQYF. The CDR3 DNA reads TGTGCCAGCAGCATAAGCGGGAGGCAAGAGACCCAGTACTTC.